This T cell receptor beta chain was sequenced during a study of blood T cell repertoires in COVID-19. TCRdb keeps only in-frame clones here, not all; method: immunoSEQ multiplex PCR. The sample yields some 450,000 clones, 70% to 90% seen once. Trimming took off 4 bases at V and 1 base at J, with 17 bases between the two ends. This CDR3 contains 16 residues. Germline loops: CDR1 SGHRS, CDR2 YFSETQ. J is TRBJ1-1 and V is TRBV5-1; no clear D gene. The receptor comes from a woman between 45 and 65 years old with COVID-19, enrolled during active disease. Sequencing input: peripheral blood. Here the CDR3 reads CASSPVGRLRNTEAFF. CDR3 DNA: TGCGCCAGCAGCCCCGTCGGCCGACTTAGGAACACTGAAGCTTTCTTT.